Reported below is one TCR beta chain. This CDR3 comprises 14 residues. With V trimmed by 5 bases and J by 10 bases, 13 bases remained unmatched. Germline V gene sequence: CDR1 SQVTM, CDR2 ANQGSEA. These data are taken from a study of blood T cell repertoires in COVID-19. At the level of the study: COVID-19 samples, acute and convalescent, were from the United States, Italy and Spain.

In the authors' workflow: It was from reference gene primer amplification that nucleated cell counts were estimated. The repertoire was sequenced with immunoSEQ multiplex PCR; TCRdb's copy has only in-frame clones and lacks some. V and J calls and clone size are as listed in that table; D and trimming were resolved from the DNA. Among some 250,000 clones, 87% were seen once, and the ten largest hold 7.2%. Material for sequencing was peripheral blood. The receptor comes from a man in his sixties who had recovered from COVID-19. The V gene is TRBV29-1, the J gene TRBJ2-1; 8 bases line up with TRBD2. CDR3 DNA sequence: TGCAGCGTTTCTCGGTCGGGGGGGCTCGAAGAGCAGTTCTTC. Residues: CSVSRSGGLEEQFF.